One sample yielded the 11 T cell receptor beta chains listed below, sequenced in a study of early T cells in non-severe SARS-CoV-2 infection. TCRdb used MiXCR to reprocess the 5' RACE reads, holding one entry per CDR3 protein. Here the sample spans tens of thousands of distinct CDR3 sequences, under 9.5% being singletons. The source material was whole blood. All receptors derive from an adult who was a healthcare worker with PCR-confirmed SARS-CoV-2 infection or an uninfected control (not recorded which).

This clonotype was seen only a few times. The CDR3 protein is CASSARTGADHSPLHF. For the CDR3, the DNA is TGTGCCAGCAGCGCCCGGACAGGTGCCGACCATTCACCCCTCCACTTT. The chain uses TRBV9 and TRBJ1-6; 7 bases line up with TRBD1. The CDR3 runs to 16 residues. The ends lost 3 bases at V and 8 bases at J; junction bases unmatched: 11. Germline lookup yields CDR1 SGDLS and CDR2 YYNGEE. Looking up the rest from reference TRBV9 and TRBJ1-6 gives the full variable domain: DSGVTQTPKHLITATGQRVTLRCSPRSGDLSVYWYQQSLDQGLQFLIQYYNGEERAKGNILERFSAQQFPDLHSELNLSSLELGDSALYFCASSARTGADHSPLHFGNGTRLTVT.

This clonotype was picked up many times. This rearrangement joins TRBV29-1 to TRBJ1-1; D unclear. Looked up from germline, CDR1 is SQVTM and CDR2 is ANQGSEA. CDR3 size: 14 residues. V was shortened by 4 bases and J by 0 bases, with 12 bases between the two germline ends. CDR3 DNA: TGCAGCGTTGGGCAGGCCGGGATGAACACTGAAGCTTTCTTT. It yields the protein CSVGQAGMNTEAFF.

This chain's CDR3 is CASSSGSDQPQHF. The CDR3 nucleotides are TGTGCCAGCAGTTCCGGGTCGGATCAGCCCCAGCATTTT. The chain recombines TRBV27 with TRBJ1-5, with D unclear. Germline V gene sequence: CDR1 MNHEY, CDR2 SMNVEV (reference sequence). V lost 4 bases and J lost 5, with 9 bases in between. The CDR3 runs 13 residues.

This sequence joins TRBV7-3 and TRBJ2-3; 10 bases are shared with TRBD2. The junction had 6 bases not matched to a gene; V was cut back by 0 bases and J by 6 bases. Germline values: CDR1 SGHTA, CDR2 FQGTGA. There are 16 residues in the CDR3. DNA for the CDR3: TGTGCCAGCAGCTTAACGGGACTAGCGTCCGTGGATACGCAGTATTTT. Its protein is CASSLTGLASVDTQYF.

The sample holds many counts of this clonotype. The chain combines TRBV20-1 with TRBJ1-2; D perhaps matches TRBD1 (5 bases). Germline assignment: CDR1 DFQATT and CDR2 SNEGSKA (reference sequence). The CDR3 is made up of 12 amino acids. The germline V and J ends were trimmed by 6 bases and 8 bases, with 16 bases remaining between them. The CDR3 loop reads CSAGSGYGGYTF. CDR3 nucleotide sequence: TGCAGTGCAGGATCAGGGTATGGGGGCTACACCTTC.

A few counts support this clonotype. J is TRBJ2-1 and V is TRBV9; D is uncertain. Per the germline V gene, CDR1 is SGDLS and CDR2 is YYNGEE. The CDR3 is 13 amino acids. The ends were cut back, 0 bases at V and 5 bases at J, with 6 bases in the middle. The CDR3 spells CASSVAPDNEQFF. The CDR3 region has the DNA TGTGCCAGCAGCGTAGCACCAGACAATGAGCAGTTCTTC.

In its sample, this clonotype was seen a few times. This chain links TRBV7-3 with TRBJ2-2; TRBD1 or TRBD2 may be the D gene (5 bases each). Germline CDR1 reads SGHTA; CDR2 reads FQGTGA. Trimming took off 5 bases at V and 6 bases at J, with 22 bases between the two ends. The CDR3 length is 17 residues. In nucleotides, the CDR3 is TGTGCCAGCAGCGCCAGTCGGGACGGACTTGGGGCCGGGGAGCTGTTTTTT. The encoded protein is CASSASRDGLGAGELFF.

This clonotype was picked up many times. The chain employs TRBV4-3 and TRBJ1-1; D remains unclear. Between the trimmed V and J ends, which lost 3 bases and 1 base, there was a span of 12 bases. The CDR3 spans 15 residues. Germline CDR1 and CDR2: LGHNA and YSLEER. In DNA form, the CDR3 reads TGCGCCAGCAGCCATAAACCCACAGAGAACACTGAAGCTTTCTTT. Protein: CASSHKPTENTEAFF.

This clonotype was observed many times. This chain joins TRBV5-6 and TRBJ2-3, with D possibly being TRBD2 (6 bases). CDR1 and CDR2 (germline): SGHDT, YYEEEE. The CDR3 contains 15 residues. The V end lost 1 base, the J end lost 1 base, and 10 bases lay between the germline ends. CDR3 nucleotide sequence: TGTGCCAGCAGCTTGAAAGCGGGCGGCACAGATACGCAGTATTTT. Its translation is CASSLKAGGTDTQYF.

This clonotype came up many times. This chain uses TRBV7-9 with TRBJ1-2; D gene ambiguous. There are 11 residues in the CDR3. The V end lost 1 base, the J end lost 4 bases, and 1 base lay between the germline ends. The germline V gene has CDR1 SEHNR and CDR2 FQNEAQ (reference sequence). The CDR3 coding sequence is TGTGCCAGCAGCTTAGTCTATGGCTACACCTTC. Protein sequence: CASSLVYGYTF.

The J gene is TRBJ2-5, the V gene TRBV24-1; a weak D match, TRBD2 (6 bases). The CDR3 has 15 amino acids. Germline CDR1 is KGHDR and CDR2 is SFDVKD. Between the trimmed V and J ends, which lost 5 bases and 4 bases, there was a span of 16 bases. DNA of the CDR3: TGTGCCACCAGTGGCCCGGGACTCACATCAGAGACCCAGTACTTC. Protein product: CATSGPGLTSETQYF.